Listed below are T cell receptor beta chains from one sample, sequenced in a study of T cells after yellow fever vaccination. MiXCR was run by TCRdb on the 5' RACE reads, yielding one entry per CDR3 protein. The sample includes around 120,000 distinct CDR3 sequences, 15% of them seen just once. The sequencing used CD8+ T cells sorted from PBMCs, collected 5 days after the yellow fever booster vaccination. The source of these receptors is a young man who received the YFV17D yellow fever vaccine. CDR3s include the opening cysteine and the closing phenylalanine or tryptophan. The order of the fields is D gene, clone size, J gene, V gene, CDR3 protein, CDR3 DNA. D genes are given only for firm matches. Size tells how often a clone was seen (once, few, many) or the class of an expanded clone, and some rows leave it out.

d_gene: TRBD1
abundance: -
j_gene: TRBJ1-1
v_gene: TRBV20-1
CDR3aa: CSASRPGTVSDTEAFF
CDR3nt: TGCAGTGCTAGCCGTCCCGGGACAGTGTCGGACACTGAAGCTTTCTTT

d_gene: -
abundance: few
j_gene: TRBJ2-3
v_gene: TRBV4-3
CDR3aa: CASSQPVDGVHTQYF
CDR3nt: TGCGCCAGCAGCCAGCCTGTAGACGGGGTGCATACGCAGTATTTT

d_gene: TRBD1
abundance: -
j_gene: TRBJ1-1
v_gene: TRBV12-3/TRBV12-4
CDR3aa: CASGIQGLNTEAFF
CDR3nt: TGTGCCAGCGGGATACAGGGGTTGAACACTGAAGCTTTCTTT

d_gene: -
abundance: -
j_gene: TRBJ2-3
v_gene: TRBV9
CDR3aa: CASSVGFGGTDTQYF
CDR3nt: TGTGCCAGCAGCGTAGGGTTTGGGGGAACAGATACGCAGTATTTT

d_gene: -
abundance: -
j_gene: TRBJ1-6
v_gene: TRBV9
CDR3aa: CASSSDGLPRNSPLHF
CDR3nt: TGTGCCAGCAGCTCAGACGGGCTACCCCGTAATTCACCCCTCCACTTT

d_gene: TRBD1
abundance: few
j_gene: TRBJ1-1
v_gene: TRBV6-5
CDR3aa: CASSYSAGGYTEAFF
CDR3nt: TGTGCCAGCAGTTACTCGGCAGGGGGCTACACTGAAGCTTTCTTT

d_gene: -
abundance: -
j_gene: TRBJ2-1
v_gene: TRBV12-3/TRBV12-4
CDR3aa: CASGGAYSSYNEQFF
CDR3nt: TGTGCCAGCGGGGGGGCCTATTCCTCCTACAATGAGCAGTTCTTC

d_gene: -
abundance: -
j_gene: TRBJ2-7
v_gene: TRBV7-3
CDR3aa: CASATGNEQYF
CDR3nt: TGTGCCAGCGCCACGGGGAACGAGCAGTACTTC

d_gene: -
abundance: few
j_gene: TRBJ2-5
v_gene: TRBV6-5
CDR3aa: CASSYRAVRETQYF
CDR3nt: TGTGCCAGCAGTTACAGGGCCGTTCGGGAGACCCAGTACTTC

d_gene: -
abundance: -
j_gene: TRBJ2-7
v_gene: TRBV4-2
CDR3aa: CASSHPPGTEGPHEQYF
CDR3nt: TGTGCCAGCAGCCACCCCCCCGGGACCGAGGGTCCCCACGAGCAGTACTTC

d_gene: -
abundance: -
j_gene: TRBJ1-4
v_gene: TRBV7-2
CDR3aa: CASSSQQGSNEKLFF
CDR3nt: TGTGCCAGCAGCTCGCAACAGGGTTCTAATGAAAAACTGTTTTTT

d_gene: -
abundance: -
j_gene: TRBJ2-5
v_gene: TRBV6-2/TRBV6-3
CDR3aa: CASSYVRVQETQYF
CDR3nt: TGTGCCAGCAGTTACGTGCGGGTGCAAGAGACCCAGTACTTC

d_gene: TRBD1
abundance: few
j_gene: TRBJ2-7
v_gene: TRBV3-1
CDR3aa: CASSQELETGFCEQYF
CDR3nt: TGTGCCAGCAGCCAAGAACTGGAGACAGGGTTTTGCGAGCAGTACTTC

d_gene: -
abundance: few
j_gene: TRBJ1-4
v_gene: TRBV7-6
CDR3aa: CASSWGGVTNEKLFF
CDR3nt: TGTGCCAGCAGCTGGGGGGGAGTAACTAATGAAAAACTGTTTTTT

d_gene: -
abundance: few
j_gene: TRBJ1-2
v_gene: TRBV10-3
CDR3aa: CAISERVGPYGYTF
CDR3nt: TGTGCCATCAGTGAGCGGGTAGGGCCTTATGGCTACACCTTC

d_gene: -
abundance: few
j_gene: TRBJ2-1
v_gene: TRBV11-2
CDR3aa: CASSLEITSFEQFF
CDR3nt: TGTGCCAGCAGCTTAGAAATAACTAGCTTTGAGCAGTTCTTC

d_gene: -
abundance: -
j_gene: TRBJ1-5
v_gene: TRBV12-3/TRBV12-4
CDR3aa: CASSLGGTVNQPQHF
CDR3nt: TGTGCCAGCAGTTTAGGGGGGACGGTCAATCAGCCCCAGCATTTT